This TCR beta chain stems from a study of metastatic and nonmetastatic thyroid tumors. Study summary: Thyroid patients, malignant and benign, had repertoires compared across blood and tumor or nodule tissue. Whole-study results and caveats: Reports indicated that malignant thyroid tumors showed significantly higher TCR beta diversity than benign nodules did, in blood and tumor.

V lost 10 bases, J lost 3 bases, and 9 bases stayed unmatched. CDR1 and CDR2 from the germline V gene are SNHLY and FYNNEI. This CDR3 region has 14 residues. Note on this clone: Its antigen is undetermined. It may be a read error: a sequence one base away is much more abundant.

Among the patients, none had received any treatment before thyroid surgery. In the source study's methods: CDR3 differences across clinicopathological groups were used to build a distant-metastasis classifier for papillary thyroid cancer. TCRdb re-called the PCR reads via MiXCR. These V and J calls derive from TCRdb rather than the authors' analysis. The profile shows roughly 12,000 clones, around a third of them singletons. The clonotype comes from a female donor with papillary thyroid cancer or a benign thyroid nodule (not recorded which). Some clones in this sample may be carry-over from other donors' samples. What was sequenced was tumor tissue. The chain uses TRBV2 and TRBJ1-3, with 7 bases fitting TRBD1. The chain's CDR3 is CAINRQGDGNTIYF. The CDR3 bases are TGTGCCATCAACCGACAGGGTGATGGAAACACCATATATTTT.